The T cell receptor (beta chain) described here comes from a study of blood T cell repertoires in COVID-19. At the level of the study: Sources were T cells, B-cell-depleted T cells, or PBMCs; the material itself was cDNA or gDNA.

The germline CDR1 and CDR2 sequences are MNHEY and SVGAGI. Trimming at V came to 5 bases and at J to 8 bases, leaving 6 bases not matched to a gene. The CDR3 has 14 amino acids. The table came from immunoSEQ multiplex PCR; TCRdb's copy has only in-frame clones and leaves some out. The sample records some 290,000 clones, approximately 80% being singletons. The origin of this receptor is a woman aged 60 to 75 with active or convalescent COVID-19. The chain carries TRBV6-5 and TRBJ2-1, with TRBD2 identical over 10 bases. The specimen sequenced was peripheral blood. CDR3 protein: CASSQLAGRHEQFF. In DNA form, the CDR3 reads TGTGCCAGCAGTCAACTAGCGGGGAGGCATGAGCAGTTCTTC.